This T cell receptor (beta chain) was profiled in a study of blood T cells in healthy people across ages. This clonotype was detected once. The antigen is undetermined. A junction boundary mismatches the germline segment, possibly from a read error. The authors ran a second PCR of 7 to 11 cycles using a sample-barcoded 5' primer and a J-beta primer mix. Each cDNA molecule received a tag from a template-switch adaptor that had 12 random nucleotides. Each CDR3 protein gets one entry after TCRdb re-called the 5' RACE reads with MiXCR. The sample lists 350,000 to 450,000 distinct CDR3 sequences; about 52% were seen once. Germline assignment: CDR1 MGHRA and CDR2 YSYEKL. The CDR3 spans 15 residues. Overall study results and limits: Age advanced and TCR beta diversity per million T cells fell, roughly linearly. Changes seen in expanded clonotypes were possibly confounded by donor CMV status left unknown.

Aged roughly 6 to 95, donors were systemically healthy Caucasians from Russia. Input material: blood. This sequence originates from a man in his sixties in good health. The chain employs TRBV4-1 and TRBJ2-1; no clear D gene. In nucleotides, the CDR3 is TGCTCCAGCAGCCAAAATGGTGGGACCTACAATGAGCAGTTCTTC. This codes for CSSSQNGGTYNEQFF.